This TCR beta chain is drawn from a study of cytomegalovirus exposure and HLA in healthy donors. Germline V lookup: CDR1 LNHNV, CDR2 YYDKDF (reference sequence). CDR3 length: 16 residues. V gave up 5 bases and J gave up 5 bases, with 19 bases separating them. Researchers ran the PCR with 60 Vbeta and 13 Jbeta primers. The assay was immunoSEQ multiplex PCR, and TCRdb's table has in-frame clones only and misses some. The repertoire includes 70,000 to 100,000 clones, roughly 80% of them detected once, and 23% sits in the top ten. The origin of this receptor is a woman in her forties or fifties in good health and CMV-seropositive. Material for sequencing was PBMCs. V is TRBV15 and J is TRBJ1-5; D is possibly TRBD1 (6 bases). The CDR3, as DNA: TGTGCCACCAGCCCCCCCCCGCAGGGGTCTTATCAGCCCCAGCATTTT. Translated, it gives CATSPPPQGSYQPQHF.